This paragraph reports one T cell receptor beta chain. Its antigen is not known. Each of the donors was a healthy bone marrow donor. 60 Vbeta and 13 Jbeta primers were used in PCR. TCRdb keeps only in-frame clones here, not all; method: immunoSEQ multiplex PCR. The sample holds roughly 190,000 clones. The CDR3 has 13 amino acids. V was pared by 2 bases and J by 5 bases, with 13 bases between. The germline V gene has CDR1 SQVTM and CDR2 ANQGSEA. This entry comes from a study of cytomegalovirus exposure and HLA in healthy donors. Study-wide context: Across 300 to 400 genotyped donors, roughly 80% landed in the Caucasian-associated ancestry cluster. Study outcomes and limitations: TCR beta sequences numbering over 15,000 were associated with HLA alleles at 0.05 false discovery rate in a later analysis. The authors considered a cluster of highly shared sequence variants likely to be a sequencing artifact.

The chain carries TRBV29-1 and TRBJ2-7; tentatively, D is TRBD1 (6 bases). Material: PBMCs. This TCR was recovered from a man aged 25-45 years in good health and CMV-seronegative. The CDR3 nucleotides are TGCAGCGTTGAAAAGGGAACAGGGAACGAGCAGTACTTC. Translating it yields CSVEKGTGNEQYF.